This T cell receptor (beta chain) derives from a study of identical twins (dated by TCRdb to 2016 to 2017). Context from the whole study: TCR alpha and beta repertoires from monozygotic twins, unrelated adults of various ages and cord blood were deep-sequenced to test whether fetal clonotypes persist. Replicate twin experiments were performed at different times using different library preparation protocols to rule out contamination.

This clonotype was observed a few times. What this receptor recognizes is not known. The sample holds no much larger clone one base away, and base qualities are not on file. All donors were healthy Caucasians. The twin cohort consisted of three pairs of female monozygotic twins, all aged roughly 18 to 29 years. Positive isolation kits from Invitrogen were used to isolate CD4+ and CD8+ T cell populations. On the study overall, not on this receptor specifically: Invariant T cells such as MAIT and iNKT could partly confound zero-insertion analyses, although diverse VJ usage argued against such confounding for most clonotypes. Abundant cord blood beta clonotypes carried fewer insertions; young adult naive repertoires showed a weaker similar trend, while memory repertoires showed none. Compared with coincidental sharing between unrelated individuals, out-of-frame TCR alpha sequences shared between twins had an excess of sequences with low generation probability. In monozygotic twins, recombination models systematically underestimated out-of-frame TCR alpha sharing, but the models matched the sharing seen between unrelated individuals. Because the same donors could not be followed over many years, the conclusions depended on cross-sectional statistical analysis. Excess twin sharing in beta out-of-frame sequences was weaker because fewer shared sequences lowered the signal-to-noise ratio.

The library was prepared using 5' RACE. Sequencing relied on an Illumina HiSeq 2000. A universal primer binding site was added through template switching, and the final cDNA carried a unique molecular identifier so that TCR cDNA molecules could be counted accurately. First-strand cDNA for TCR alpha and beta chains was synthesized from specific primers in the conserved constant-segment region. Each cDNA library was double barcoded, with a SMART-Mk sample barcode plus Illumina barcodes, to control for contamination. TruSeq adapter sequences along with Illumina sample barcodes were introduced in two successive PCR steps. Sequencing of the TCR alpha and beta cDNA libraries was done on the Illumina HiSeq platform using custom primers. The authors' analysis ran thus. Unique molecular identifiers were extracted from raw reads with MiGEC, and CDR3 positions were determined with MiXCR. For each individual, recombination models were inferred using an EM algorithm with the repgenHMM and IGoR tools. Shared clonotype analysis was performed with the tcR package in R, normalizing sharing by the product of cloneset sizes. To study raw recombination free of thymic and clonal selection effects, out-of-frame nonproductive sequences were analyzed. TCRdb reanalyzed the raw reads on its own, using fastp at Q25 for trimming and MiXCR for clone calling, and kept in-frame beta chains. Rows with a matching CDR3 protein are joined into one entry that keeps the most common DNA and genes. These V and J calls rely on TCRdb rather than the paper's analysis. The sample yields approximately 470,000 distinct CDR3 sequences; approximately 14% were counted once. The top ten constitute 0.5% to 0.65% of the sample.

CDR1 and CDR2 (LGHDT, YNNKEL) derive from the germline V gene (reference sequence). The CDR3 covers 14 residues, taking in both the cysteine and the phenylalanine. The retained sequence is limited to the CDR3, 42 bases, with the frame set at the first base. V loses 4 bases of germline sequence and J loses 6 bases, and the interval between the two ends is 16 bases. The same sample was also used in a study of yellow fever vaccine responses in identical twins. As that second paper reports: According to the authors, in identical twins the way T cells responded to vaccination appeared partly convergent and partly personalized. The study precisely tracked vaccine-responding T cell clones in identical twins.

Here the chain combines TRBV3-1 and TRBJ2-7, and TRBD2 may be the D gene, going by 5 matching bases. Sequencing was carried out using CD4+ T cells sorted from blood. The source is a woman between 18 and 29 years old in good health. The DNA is TGTGCCAGCAGCCCATCGGGGATAGTGGTCGAGCAGTACTTC. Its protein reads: CASSPSGIVVEQYF.